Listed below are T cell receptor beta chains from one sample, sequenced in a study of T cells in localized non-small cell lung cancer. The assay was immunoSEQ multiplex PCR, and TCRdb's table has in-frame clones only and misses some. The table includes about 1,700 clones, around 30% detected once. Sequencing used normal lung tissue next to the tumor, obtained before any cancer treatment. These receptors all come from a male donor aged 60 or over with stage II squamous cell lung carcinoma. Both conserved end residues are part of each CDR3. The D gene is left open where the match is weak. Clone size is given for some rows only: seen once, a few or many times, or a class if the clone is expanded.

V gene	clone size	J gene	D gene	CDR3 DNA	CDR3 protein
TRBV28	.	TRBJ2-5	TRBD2	TGTGCCAGCAGTCCGTCCGGAGCGGGGGAGACAGAGACCCAGTACTTC	CASSPSGAGETETQYF
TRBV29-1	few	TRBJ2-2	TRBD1	TGCAGCGTTGAAGGGCTAGGGGGCCTGAACACCGGGGAGCTGTTTTTT	CSVEGLGGLNTGELFF
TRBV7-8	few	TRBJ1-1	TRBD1	TGTGCCAGCAGCTTCACAGGGGAGGATGAAGCTTTCTTT	CASSFTGEDEAFF
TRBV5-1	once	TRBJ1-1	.	TGCGCCAGCAGCTTGTCAGGGGCCCGGAACACTGAAGCTTTCTTT	CASSLSGARNTEAFF
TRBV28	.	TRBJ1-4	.	TGTGCCAGCAGTCCCAACCGGGCCCGAGGTGAAAAACTGTTTTTT	CASSPNRARGEKLFF
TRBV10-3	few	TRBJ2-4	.	TGTGCCACATCAGGCACTGGGGGGACCCCAACAAAAAACATTCAGTACTTC	CATSGTGGTPTKNIQYF
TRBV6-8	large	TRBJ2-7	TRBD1	TGTGCCAGCAGCGGACAGGAAAGCTCCTACGAGCAGTACTTC	CASSGQESSYEQYF
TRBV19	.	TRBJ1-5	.	TGTGCCAGTAGTATGGGGGCAAGTGGCAATCAGCCCCAGCATTTT	CASSMGASGNQPQHF
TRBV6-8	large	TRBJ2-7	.	TGTGCCAGCAGTTACTCGATAGCAGCGCACTACGAGCAGTACTTC	CASSYSIAAHYEQYF
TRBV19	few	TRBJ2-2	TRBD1	TGTGCCAGTAGTGGCCACGGGACAGGGCCCGGGGAGCTGTTTTTT	CASSGHGTGPGELFF
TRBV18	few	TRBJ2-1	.	TGTGCCAGCTCACCACCAGCTGACAGAAAAAAGGTAACCTACAATGAGCAGTTCTTC	CASSPPADRKKVTYNEQFF
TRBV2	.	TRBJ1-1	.	TGTGCCAGCAGTGCGTGGGACTTGAACACTGAAGCTTTCTTT	CASSAWDLNTEAFF
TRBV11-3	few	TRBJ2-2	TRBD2	TGTGCCAGCAGCTTATTCGCTAGCGGGAGAGGGAGCACCGGGGAGCTGTTTTTT	CASSLFASGRGSTGELFF
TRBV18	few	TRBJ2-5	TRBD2	TGTGCCAGCTCACCACGTAGAGCTAGCGGACAAGAGACCCAGTACTTC	CASSPRRASGQETQYF
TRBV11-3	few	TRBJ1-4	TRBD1	TGTGCCAGCAGCGGGAAACAGGGGGTCACTAATGAAAAACTGTTTTTT	CASSGKQGVTNEKLFF
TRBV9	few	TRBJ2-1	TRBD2	TGTGCCAGCAGCCCAGGTAGCGGGAGTTGGAATGAGCAGTTCTTC	CASSPGSGSWNEQFF
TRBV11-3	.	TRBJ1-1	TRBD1	TGTGCCAGCAGCTGGGGACAGGGCGACACTGAAGCTTTCTTT	CASSWGQGDTEAFF
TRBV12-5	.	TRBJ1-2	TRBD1	TGTGCCAGCCAGGGGACAGGGGGTTTCGGCTACACCTTC	CASQGTGGFGYTF
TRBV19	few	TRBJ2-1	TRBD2	TGTGCCAGTAGTGCCAGACTAGCGGGGGTCTACAATGAGCAGTTCTTC	CASSARLAGVYNEQFF
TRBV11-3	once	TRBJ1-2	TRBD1	TGTGCCAGCAGCTTCCAGGGGGCGGGCTATGGCTACACCTTC	CASSFQGAGYGYTF
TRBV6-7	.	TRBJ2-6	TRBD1	TGTGCCAGCAGTGAAGGACAGGGTACTTTGTCCTCTGGGGCCAACGTCCTGACTTTC	CASSEGQGTLSSGANVLTF
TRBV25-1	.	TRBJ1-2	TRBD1	TGTGCCACGCGGACAGGAGAGTATGGCTACACCTTC	CATRTGEYGYTF
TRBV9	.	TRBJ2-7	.	TGTGCCAGCAGTGAGACATCCCCTTCCCCCTACGAGCAGTACTTC	CASSETSPSPYEQYF
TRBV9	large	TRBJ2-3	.	TGTGCCAGCAGCGTGGCGGGACTCCCTGAGGGGTTGGTGCAGTATTTT	CASSVAGLPEGLVQYF
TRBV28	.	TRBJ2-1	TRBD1	TGTGCCAGCAGACCCGGACAGGGGTCCTACAATGAGCAGTTCTTC	CASRPGQGSYNEQFF
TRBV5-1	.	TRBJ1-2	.	TGCGCCAGCAAACGAGGACAGCAGGATAACTATGGCTACACCTTC	CASKRGQQDNYGYTF
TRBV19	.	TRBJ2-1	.	TGTGCCAGTAGCCCTGACAGCAGCTCCTACAATGAGCAGTTCTTC	CASSPDSSSYNEQFF
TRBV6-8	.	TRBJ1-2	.	TGTGCCAGCAGTCCCGGGCCTATCGTAGGCTACACCTTC	CASSPGPIVGYTF
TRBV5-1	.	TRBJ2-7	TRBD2	TGCGCCAGCAGCTCGGGACTAGGGGCCTACGAGCAGTACTTC	CASSSGLGAYEQYF
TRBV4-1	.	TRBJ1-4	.	TGCGCCAGCAGCCAACGTTCGGGGAATGAAAAACTGTTTTTT	CASSQRSGNEKLFF
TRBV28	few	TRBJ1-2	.	TGTGCCAGCAGCTCATCTAACTATGGCTACACCTTC	CASSSSNYGYTF
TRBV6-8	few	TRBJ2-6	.	TGTGCCATCAGTGGGACAACTTCTGGGGCCAACGTCCTGACTTTC	CAISGTTSGANVLTF
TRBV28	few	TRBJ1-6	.	TGTGCCAGCAGTTCCCCGGGTGGTAATTCACCCCTCCACTTT	CASSSPGGNSPLHF
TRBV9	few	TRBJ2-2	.	TGTGCCAGCAGCAGGGGACTCCTGAACACCGGGGAGCTGTTTTTT	CASSRGLLNTGELFF
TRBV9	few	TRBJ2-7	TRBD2	TGTGCCAGCAGCGCCACCGGGACTAGCGAGGACGAGCAGTACTTC	CASSATGTSEDEQYF
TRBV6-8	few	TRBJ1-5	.	TGTGCCAGCAGTTACTCAGGTGATCAGCCCCAGCATTTT	CASSYSGDQPQHF
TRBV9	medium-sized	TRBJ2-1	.	TGTGCCAGCAGCTTAGGGAACAATGAGCAGTTCTTC	CASSLGNNEQFF
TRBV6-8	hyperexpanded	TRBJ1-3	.	TGTGCCAGCAGTTACGGCGGGATTGCGGGTGGAAACACCATATATTTT	CASSYGGIAGGNTIYF